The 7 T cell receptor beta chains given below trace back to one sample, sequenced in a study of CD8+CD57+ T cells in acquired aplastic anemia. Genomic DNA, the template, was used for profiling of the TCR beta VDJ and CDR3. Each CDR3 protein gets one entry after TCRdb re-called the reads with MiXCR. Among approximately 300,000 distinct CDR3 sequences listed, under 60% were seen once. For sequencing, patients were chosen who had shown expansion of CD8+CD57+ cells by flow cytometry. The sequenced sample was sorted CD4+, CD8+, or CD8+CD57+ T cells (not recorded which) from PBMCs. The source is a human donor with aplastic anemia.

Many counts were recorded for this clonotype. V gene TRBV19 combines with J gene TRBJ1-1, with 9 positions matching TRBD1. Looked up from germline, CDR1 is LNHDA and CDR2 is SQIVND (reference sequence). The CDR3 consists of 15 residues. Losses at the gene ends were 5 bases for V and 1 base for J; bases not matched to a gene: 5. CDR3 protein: CASSQQGAGNTEAFF. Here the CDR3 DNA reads TGTGCCAGTAGTCAACAGGGGGCCGGGAACACTGAAGCTTTCTTT.

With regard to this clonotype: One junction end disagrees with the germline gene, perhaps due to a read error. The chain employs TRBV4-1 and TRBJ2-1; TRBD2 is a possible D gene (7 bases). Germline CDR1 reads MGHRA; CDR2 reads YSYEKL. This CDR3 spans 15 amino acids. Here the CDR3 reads CASSVASGGYNEQLF. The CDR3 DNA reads TGCGCCAGCAGCGTAGCCTCGGGGGGCTACAATGAGCAGTTATTC.

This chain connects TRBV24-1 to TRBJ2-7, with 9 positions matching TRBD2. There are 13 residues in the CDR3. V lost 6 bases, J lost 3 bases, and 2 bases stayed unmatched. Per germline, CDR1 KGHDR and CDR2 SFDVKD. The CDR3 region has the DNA TGTGCCACCAGTTCTAGCGGGAACTACGAGCAGTACTTC. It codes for CATSSSGNYEQYF.

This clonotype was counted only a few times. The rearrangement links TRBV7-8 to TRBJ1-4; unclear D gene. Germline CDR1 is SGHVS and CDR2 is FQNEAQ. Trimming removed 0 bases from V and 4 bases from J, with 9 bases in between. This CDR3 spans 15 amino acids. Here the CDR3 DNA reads TGTGCCAGCAGCTTAGCTTTACACCTTAATGAAAAACTGTTTTTT. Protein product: CASSLALHLNEKLFF. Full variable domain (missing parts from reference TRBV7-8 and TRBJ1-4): GAGVSQSPRYKVAKRGQDVALRCDPISGHVSLFWYQQALGQGPEFLTYFQNEAQLDKSGLPSDRFFAERPEGSVSTLKIQRTQQEDSAVYLCASSLALHLNEKLFFGSGTQLSVL.

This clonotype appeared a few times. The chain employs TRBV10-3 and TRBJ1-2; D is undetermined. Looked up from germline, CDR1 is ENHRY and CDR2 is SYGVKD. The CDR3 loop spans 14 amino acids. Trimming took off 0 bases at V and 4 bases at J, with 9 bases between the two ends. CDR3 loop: CAISESSSSYGYTF. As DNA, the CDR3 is TGTGCCATCAGTGAGTCGAGTTCATCCTATGGCTACACCTTC.

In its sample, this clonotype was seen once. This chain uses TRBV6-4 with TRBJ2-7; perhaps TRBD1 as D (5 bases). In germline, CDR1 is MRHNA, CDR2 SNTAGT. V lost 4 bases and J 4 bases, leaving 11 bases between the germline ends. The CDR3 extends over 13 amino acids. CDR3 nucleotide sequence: TGTGCCAGCAGTGCGGCAGGGAATTACGAGCAGTACTTC. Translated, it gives CASSAAGNYEQYF.

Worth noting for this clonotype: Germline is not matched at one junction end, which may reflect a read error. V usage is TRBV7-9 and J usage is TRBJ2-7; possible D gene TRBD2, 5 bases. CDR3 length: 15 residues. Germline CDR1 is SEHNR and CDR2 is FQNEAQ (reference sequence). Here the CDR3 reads CASSLESRGQPQQYF. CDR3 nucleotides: TGCGCCAGCAGCCTCGAGTCCCGGGGTCAGCCCCAGCAGTACTTC.